This record covers a single T cell receptor beta chain. The antigen is unknown. This specimen comes from a study of OX40 agonist ivuxolimab in advanced cancers. Study in general: Treatment received earlier with anti-PD-1, anti-PD-L1 or anti-CTLA-4 agents was allowed, and under 50% had some.

Study conclusions and caveats: Expanded clones belonging to CD8+ T cells outnumbered, on average, those of CD4+. At doses 0.1 to 3.0 mg/kg, CD4+ and CD8+ clones expanded.

Cycle 7 day 1, cycle 4 day 1, and baseline were the timepoints at which blood was sampled. Repertoires were generated with immunoSEQ multiplex PCR, while TCRdb's copy carries only in-frame clones and drops some. This table holds 60,000 to 65,000 clones, around 90% found once. The sequence came from an adult with an advanced solid tumor such as melanoma, head and neck, liver or kidney cancer. The sample here was CD4+ or CD8+ T cells sorted from blood, taken in a trial of the OX40 agonist ivuxolimab.

CDR3 DNA sequence: TGTGCCAGCAGCCCGTCGCTGCTTCAAGAGACCCAGTACTTC. This gives the protein CASSPSLLQETQYF. This chain connects TRBV5-8 to TRBJ2-5; D gene unclear. Germline loops: CDR1 SGHTS, CDR2 YDEGEE. The CDR3 covers 14 residues. Trimming stripped 4 bases from V and 2 bases from J, with 12 bases between.